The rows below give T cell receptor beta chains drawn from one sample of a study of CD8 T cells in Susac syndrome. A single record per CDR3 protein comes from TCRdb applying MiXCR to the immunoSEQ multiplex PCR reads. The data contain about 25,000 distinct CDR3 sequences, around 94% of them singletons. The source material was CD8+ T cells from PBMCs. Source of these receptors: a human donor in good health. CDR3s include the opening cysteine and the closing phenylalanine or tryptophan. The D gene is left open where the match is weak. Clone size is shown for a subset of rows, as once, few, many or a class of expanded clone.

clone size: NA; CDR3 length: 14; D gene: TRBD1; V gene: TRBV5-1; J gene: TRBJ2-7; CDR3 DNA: TGCGCCAGCAGCTACCGACAGGGAGCCTACGAGCAGTACTTC; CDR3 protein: CASSYRQGAYEQYF
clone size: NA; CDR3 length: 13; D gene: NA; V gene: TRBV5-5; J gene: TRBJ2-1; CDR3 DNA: TGTGCCAGCAGCTCCGATGGGATGGGTGAGCAGTTCTTC; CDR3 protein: CASSSDGMGEQFF
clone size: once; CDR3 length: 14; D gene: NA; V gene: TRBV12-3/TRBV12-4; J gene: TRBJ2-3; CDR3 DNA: TGTGCCAGCAGTTTCCACCAAGGGGCAGATACGCAGTATTTT; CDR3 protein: CASSFHQGADTQYF
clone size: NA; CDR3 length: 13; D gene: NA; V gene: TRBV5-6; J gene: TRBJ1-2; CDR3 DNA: TGTGCCAGCAGCGGGTCGGGGAACTATGGCTACACCTTC; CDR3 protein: CASSGSGNYGYTF
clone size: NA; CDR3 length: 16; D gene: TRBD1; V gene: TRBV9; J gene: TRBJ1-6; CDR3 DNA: TGTGCCAGCAGCGCAGGACAGGGGGCGACTAATTCACCCCTCCACTTT; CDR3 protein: CASSAGQGATNSPLHF
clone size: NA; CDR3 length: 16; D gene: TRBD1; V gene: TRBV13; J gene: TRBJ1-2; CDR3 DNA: TGTGCCAGCAGCTTAGATGGACAGGGGGTGAACTATGGCTACACCTTC; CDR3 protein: CASSLDGQGVNYGYTF
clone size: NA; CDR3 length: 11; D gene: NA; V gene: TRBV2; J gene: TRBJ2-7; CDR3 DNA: TGTGCCAGCAGGGAAGGCTACGAGCAGTACTTC; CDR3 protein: CASREGYEQYF
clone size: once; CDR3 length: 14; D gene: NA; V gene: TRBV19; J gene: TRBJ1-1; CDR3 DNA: TGTGCCAGTAGTATACAGGTCCCGAACACTGAAGCTTTCTTT; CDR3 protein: CASSIQVPNTEAFF
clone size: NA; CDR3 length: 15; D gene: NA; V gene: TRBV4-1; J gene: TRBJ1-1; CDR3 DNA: TGCGCCAGCAGCTCGCCCGAGGGGATGAACACTGAAGCTTTCTTT; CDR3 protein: CASSSPEGMNTEAFF
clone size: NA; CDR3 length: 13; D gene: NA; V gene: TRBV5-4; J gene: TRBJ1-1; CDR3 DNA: TGTGCCAGCAGCTTACGAGGAAACTCTGAAGCTTTCTTT; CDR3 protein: CASSLRGNSEAFF
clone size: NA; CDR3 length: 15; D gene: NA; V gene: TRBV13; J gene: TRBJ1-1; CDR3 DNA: TGTGCCAGCAGCTTAGAAGGGATGCTTAACACTGAAGCTTTCTTT; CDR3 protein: CASSLEGMLNTEAFF
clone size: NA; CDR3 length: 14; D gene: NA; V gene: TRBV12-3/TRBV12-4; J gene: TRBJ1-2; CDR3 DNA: TGTGCCAGCAGTTTAGGGTGGGGTAACTATGGCTACACCTTC; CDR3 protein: CASSLGWGNYGYTF